Listed below are T cell receptor beta chains from one sample, sequenced in a study of regulatory T cells in long-lasting Graves disease. TCRdb re-called the multiplex PCR reads with MiXCR, one entry per CDR3 protein. The sample holds 200,000 to 300,000 distinct CDR3 sequences, about 19% seen once. The source material was peripheral blood mononuclear cells (PBMCs), sampled at new diagnosis, from a patient treated with antithyroid drugs. The receptors derive from a female donor with Graves disease. The CDR3 runs from the conserved cysteine through the conserved F or W. A D gene is named only where the DNA matches it firmly. Size values are once, few and many counts, or a class for expanded clones, and some rows have none.

clone_size | j_call | v_call | d_call | cdr3_aa | cdr3_nt
many | TRBJ2-4 | TRBV20-1 | - | CSARSAGRRNIQYF | TGCAGTGCTAGATCGGCAGGGAGGCGGAACATTCAGTACTTC
many | TRBJ1-1 | TRBV3-1 | - | CASSQDPTATEAFF | TGTGCCAGCAGCCAAGATCCGACAGCCACTGAAGCTTTCTTT
many | TRBJ1-1 | TRBV7-9 | - | CASSPGQGRDGGAAFF | TGTGCCAGCAGCCCAGGACAAGGACGGGACGGGGGTGCGGCTTTCTTT
many | TRBJ2-5 | TRBV5-1 | TRBD2 | CASHTSGISQTQYF | TGCGCCAGCCATACTAGCGGGATCTCTCAGACCCAGTACTTC
many | TRBJ2-2 | TRBV29-1 | - | CSVYREGTGELFF | TGCAGCGTTTACCGGGAAGGCACCGGGGAGCTGTTTTTT
- | TRBJ2-5 | TRBV20-1 | TRBD1 | CSAPSAGTGSGETQYF | TGCAGTGCTCCCTCCGCGGGGACAGGGTCAGGAGAGACCCAGTACTTC
many | TRBJ2-4 | TRBV2 | - | CASSERSSGNSDIQYF | TGTGCCAGCAGTGAAAGGTCTTCGGGGAATTCGGACATTCAGTACTTC
many | TRBJ2-7 | TRBV10-1 | - | CASRGGHRFDYEQYF | TGCGCCAGCAGAGGAGGTCACAGATTCGACTACGAGCAGTACTTC
many | TRBJ2-7 | TRBV2 | TRBD1 | CASASETGAEQYF | TGTGCCAGCGCCTCCGAGACAGGGGCCGAGCAGTACTTC
- | TRBJ1-4 | TRBV10-3 | - | CAISESGGTNEKLFF | TGTGCCATCAGTGAGTCAGGGGGGACTAATGAAAAACTGTTTTTT
- | TRBJ1-3 | TRBV6-1 | - | CASSELSQISGNTIYF | TGTGCCAGCAGTGAATTAAGTCAGATCTCTGGAAACACCATATATTTT
many | TRBJ2-7 | TRBV10-3 | - | CAIKRQDNREQYF | TGTGCCATCAAAAGACAGGACAATCGTGAGCAGTACTTC
many | TRBJ1-1 | TRBV9 | - | CASSQEGMNTEAFF | TGTGCCAGCAGCCAGGAGGGTATGAACACTGAAGCTTTCTTT
many | TRBJ2-7 | TRBV28 | TRBD1 | CASTKGQGAREQYF | TGTGCCAGCACTAAGGGACAGGGGGCGAGAGAGCAGTACTTC
many | TRBJ2-3 | TRBV28 | TRBD2 | CASSFRGGATDTQYF | TGTGCCAGCAGTTTTCGCGGGGGAGCAACAGATACGCAGTATTTT
- | TRBJ2-5 | TRBV20-1 | TRBD1 | CSALGQGIQETQYF | TGCAGTGCTCTGGGACAGGGGATTCAAGAGACCCAGTACTTC
many | TRBJ1-5 | TRBV6-5 | TRBD1 | CASSYPGQGYQPQHF | TGTGCCAGCAGTTACCCTGGACAGGGTTATCAGCCCCAGCATTTT
once | TRBJ2-7 | TRBV28 | TRBD1 | CASRKLRDRGLGEQYF | TGTGCCAGCAGAAAATTGCGGGACAGGGGATTAGGCGAGCAGTACTTC
- | TRBJ2-3 | TRBV6-1 | TRBD2 | CASSAASSGADTQYF | TGTGCCAGCAGTGCCGCTTCTAGCGGAGCAGATACGCAGTATTTT
- | TRBJ1-5 | TRBV10-3 | TRBD1 | CAISERRQGENQPQHF | TGTGCCATCAGTGAGAGAAGACAGGGGGAGAATCAGCCCCAGCATTTT
many | TRBJ2-7 | TRBV5-1 | TRBD2 | CASSLFSGDYYEQYF | TGTGCCAGCAGCTTGTTTAGCGGGGATTACTACGAGCAGTACTTC
many | TRBJ2-1 | TRBV9 | TRBD2 | CASSVELAGGYNEQFF | TGTGCCAGCAGCGTGGAACTAGCGGGAGGATACAATGAGCAGTTCTTC
many | TRBJ2-2 | TRBV13 | TRBD2 | CASSLGLAGGPGELFF | TGTGCCAGCAGCTTAGGACTAGCGGGAGGGCCCGGGGAGCTGTTTTTT
many | TRBJ2-5 | TRBV3-1 | TRBD2 | CASSLGTSGSGTQYF | TGTGCCAGCAGCCTCGGGACTAGCGGGAGTGGGACCCAGTACTTC
many | TRBJ2-1 | TRBV20-1 | TRBD2 | CSARDPRQRGNEQFF | TGCAGTGCTAGAGATCCTCGGCAGCGGGGGAATGAGCAGTTCTTC
once | TRBJ2-3 | TRBV5-1 | - | CASSGGSTDTQYF | TGCGCCAGCAGCGGGGGGAGCACAGATACGCAGTATTTT
- | TRBJ1-5 | TRBV19 | TRBD1 | CATRTGAYQPQHF | TGTGCCACTCGGACAGGGGCCTATCAGCCTCAGCATTTT
many | TRBJ2-7 | TRBV20-1 | - | CSAPTGSYEQYF | TGCAGTGCTCCTACAGGGAGCTACGAGCAGTACTTC
- | TRBJ1-6 | TRBV11-2 | - | CASSDLSALHF | TGTGCCAGCAGCGATTTGTCGGCCCTCCACTTT
many | TRBJ2-1 | TRBV5-6 | - | CASSKVTSHSNEQFF | TGTGCCAGCAGCAAGGTGACAAGTCATAGCAATGAGCAGTTCTTC
many | TRBJ1-1 | TRBV18 | - | CASSRGMNTEAFF | TGTGCCAGCAGCCGAGGAATGAACACTGAAGCTTTCTTT
many | TRBJ2-5 | TRBV9 | - | CASSAKDLQETQYF | TGTGCCAGCAGCGCCAAGGACCTCCAAGAGACCCAGTACTTC
few | TRBJ1-4 | TRBV6-9 | - | CASSYFGSSTPEATNEKLFF | TGTGCCAGCAGTTACTTTGGGAGTTCAACTCCGGAGGCAACTAATGAAAAACTGTTTTTT
many | TRBJ2-3 | TRBV20-1 | - | CSARDQADTQYF | TGCAGTGCTAGAGATCAAGCAGATACGCAGTATTTT
many | TRBJ2-5 | TRBV20-1 | - | CSAANPGLLGETQYF | TGCAGTGCCGCGAACCCGGGACTCCTCGGGGAGACCCAGTACTTC
- | TRBJ1-2 | TRBV19 | - | CASSNPSRVGFGYTF | TGTGCCAGTAGTAACCCCTCCAGGGTGGGTTTTGGCTACACCTTC
- | TRBJ2-7 | TRBV5-1 | - | CASSLSPSATYEQYF | TGCGCCAGCAGCCTCTCACCTAGCGCGACCTACGAGCAGTACTTC
many | TRBJ2-4 | TRBV2 | - | CASSEGSGGKNIQYF | TGTGCCAGCAGTGAGGGTTCTGGGGGCAAAAACATTCAGTACTTC
many | TRBJ1-6 | TRBV6-2/TRBV6-3 | - | CASSSRGRNSPLHF | TGTGCCAGCAGTTCCAGGGGCCGGAATTCACCCCTCCACTTT
many | TRBJ1-4 | TRBV6-1 | - | CASRHPGPGDAKLFF | TGTGCCAGCAGGCATCCCGGGCCAGGAGATGCAAAACTGTTTTTT
many | TRBJ1-1 | TRBV20-1 | - | CSARHITNTEAFF | TGCAGTGCTAGGCACATTACGAACACTGAAGCTTTCTTT
few | TRBJ2-2 | TRBV6-1 | TRBD2 | CASSLGLAGALNTGELFF | TGTGCCAGCAGCCTGGGACTAGCGGGGGCCCTGAACACCGGGGAGCTGTTTTTT
many | TRBJ2-1 | TRBV7-2 | TRBD2 | CASSLAHGGGYNEQFF | TGTGCCAGCAGCTTAGCGCACGGGGGGGGCTACAATGAGCAGTTCTTC
many | TRBJ2-1 | TRBV24-1 | TRBD2 | CATSDPGRLAGGEQFF | TGTGCCACCAGTGACCCAGGGAGGCTAGCGGGGGGGGAGCAGTTCTTC
many | TRBJ1-1 | TRBV10-3 | - | CAISESIGVNTEAFF | TGTGCCATCAGTGAGTCGATCGGTGTGAACACTGAAGCTTTCTTT
few | TRBJ2-3 | TRBV19 | TRBD1 | CASSTTGVEDTQYF | TGTGCCAGTAGTACGACAGGGGTGGAGGATACGCAGTATTTT
many | TRBJ1-1 | TRBV12-3/TRBV12-4 | - | CASSLRGPVEAFF | TGTGCCAGCAGTTTAAGAGGGCCTGTTGAAGCTTTCTTT
many | TRBJ1-3 | TRBV13 | - | CASNFRSSGNTIYF | TGTGCCAGCAACTTTCGTAGCTCTGGAAACACCATATATTTT
many | TRBJ2-7 | TRBV11-2 | - | CASSLGPSSYEQYF | TGTGCCAGCAGCTTAGGGCCAAGCTCCTACGAGCAGTACTTC
many | TRBJ2-1 | TRBV20-1 | TRBD2 | CSARAREVNNEQFF | TGCAGTGCTAGAGCCCGGGAGGTCAACAATGAGCAGTTCTTC
many | TRBJ2-7 | TRBV19 | TRBD1 | CASSSRGLGYEQYF | TGTGCCAGTAGTAGCAGGGGGCTCGGTTACGAGCAGTACTTC
few | TRBJ2-3 | TRBV9 | - | CASSAGDSTDTQYF | TGTGCCAGCAGCGCCGGGGACAGCACAGATACGCAGTATTTT
many | TRBJ2-5 | TRBV11-3 | TRBD2 | CASSSTLAGNGETQYF | TGTGCCAGCAGCTCCACCTTAGCGGGAAATGGAGAGACCCAGTACTTC
few | TRBJ1-6 | TRBV10-3 | - | CAIGANYNSPLHF | TGTGCCATAGGGGCAAATTATAATTCACCCCTCCACTTT
few | TRBJ1-1 | TRBV6-1 | - | CASSRWGENTEAFF | TGTGCCAGCAGCCGATGGGGGGAGAACACTGAAGCTTTCTTT
few | TRBJ2-7 | TRBV20-1 | TRBD2 | CSARDFQRGTYEQYF | TGCAGTGCTAGAGATTTTCAGCGGGGGACCTACGAGCAGTACTTC
many | TRBJ2-2 | TRBV20-1 | - | CSARDPRSGNVAGELFF | TGCAGTGCTAGAGATCCTCGCTCCGGGAACGTCGCCGGGGAGCTGTTTTTT
many | TRBJ2-7 | TRBV6-1 | TRBD1 | CASSGKDRGAYEQYF | TGTGCCAGCAGCGGTAAAGACAGGGGGGCCTACGAGCAGTACTTC
many | TRBJ2-1 | TRBV7-8 | TRBD1 | CASSLVQGARSYNEQFF | TGTGCCAGCAGCTTAGTGCAGGGGGCGCGCTCCTACAATGAGCAGTTCTTC
many | TRBJ2-1 | TRBV7-3 | - | CASSSGISYNEQFF | TGTGCCAGCAGCTCCGGGATCTCCTACAATGAGCAGTTCTTC